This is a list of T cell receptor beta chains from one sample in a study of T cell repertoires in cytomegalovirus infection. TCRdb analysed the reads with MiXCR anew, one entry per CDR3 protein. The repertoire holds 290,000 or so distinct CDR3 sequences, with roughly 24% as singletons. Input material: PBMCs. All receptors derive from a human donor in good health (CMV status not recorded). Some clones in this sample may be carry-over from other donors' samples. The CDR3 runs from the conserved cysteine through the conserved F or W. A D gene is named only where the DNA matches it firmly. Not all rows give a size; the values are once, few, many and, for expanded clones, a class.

CSATSGSATDTQYF TGCAGCGCTACTAGCGGGAGTGCCACAGATACGCAGTATTTT TRBV29-1 14 TRBD2 TRBJ2-3 NA
CASSQVRGNEQFF TGTGCCAGCAGCCAAGTTCGGGGCAATGAGCAGTTCTTC TRBV14 13 NA TRBJ2-1 NA
CASTHDPKNIQYF TGTGCCAGCACCCATGACCCCAAAAACATTCAGTACTTC TRBV7-2 13 NA TRBJ2-4 many
CASSLIAGGEQFF TGTGCCAGCAGCTTGATAGCTGGCGGGGAGCAGTTCTTC TRBV11-2 13 NA TRBJ2-1 NA
CSSHEPYYGYTF TGCAGCTCCCACGAACCTTACTATGGCTACACCTTC TRBV29-1 12 NA TRBJ1-2 NA
CASSEVGTGLTGELFF TGTGCCAGCAGTGAAGTCGGGACAGGGCTCACCGGGGAGCTGTTTTTT TRBV6-1 16 TRBD1 TRBJ2-2 few
CASSGVSKNIQYF TGTGCCAGCAGCGGGGTATCCAAAAACATTCAGTACTTC TRBV7-2 13 NA TRBJ2-4 many
CASRPWTGGSYNEQFF TGTGCCAGCAGGCCCTGGACAGGGGGGTCCTACAATGAGCAGTTCTTC TRBV6-1 16 TRBD1 TRBJ2-1 NA
CASSSDPANYGYTF TGTGCCAGCAGTTCCGATCCAGCTAACTATGGCTACACCTTC TRBV7-3 14 NA TRBJ1-2 few
CASSFRDRYNSPLHF TGTGCCAGCAGTTTCCGGGACAGATATAATTCACCCCTCCACTTT TRBV28 15 TRBD1 TRBJ1-6 NA
CATTPVQTYEQYF TGTGCCACTACGCCTGTCCAAACGTACGAGCAGTACTTC TRBV6-6 13 NA TRBJ2-7 few
CASRFMGSEQFF TGTGCCAGCCGTTTCATGGGCAGTGAGCAGTTCTTC TRBV28 12 NA TRBJ2-1 once
CSAGWPSGRGGGSSYNEQFF TGCAGTGCAGGGTGGCCTAGCGGGAGGGGCGGGGGGAGCTCCTACAATGAGCAGTTCTTC TRBV20-1 20 TRBD2 TRBJ2-1 NA
CASSQASGASYEQYF TGCGCCAGCAGCCAAGCTAGCGGGGCCTCCTACGAGCAGTACTTC TRBV4-1 15 TRBD2 TRBJ2-7 NA
CASSQRAGSLYEQYF TGCGCCAGCAGCCAACGGGCAGGGTCCCTCTACGAGCAGTACTTC TRBV4-1 15 NA TRBJ2-7 NA
CASRTGQGAYEQYF TGTGCCAGCAGGACCGGACAGGGGGCATACGAGCAGTACTTC TRBV7-2 14 TRBD1 TRBJ2-7 many
CSATGLAGAGDTQYF TGCAGTGCAACGGGACTAGCGGGGGCGGGGGATACGCAGTATTTT TRBV20-1 15 TRBD2 TRBJ2-3 NA
CASIQSYGYTF TGTGCCAGCATCCAAAGTTATGGCTACACCTTC TRBV7-2 11 NA TRBJ1-2 many
CASSPRDYHTDTQYF TGTGCCAGCAGCCCCCGGGACTACCACACAGATACGCAGTATTTT TRBV7-2 15 TRBD2 TRBJ2-3 many
CASNWGTGYNEQFF TGTGCCAGCAACTGGGGGACAGGCTACAATGAGCAGTTCTTC TRBV12-3/TRBV12-4 14 TRBD1 TRBJ2-1 many
CASSAAQGARGNQPQHF TGTGCCAGCAGTGCCGCCCAGGGGGCAAGAGGCAATCAGCCCCAGCATTTT TRBV28 17 TRBD1 TRBJ1-5 NA
CASRLRGNTEAFF TGTGCCAGCAGGTTGCGGGGGAACACTGAAGCTTTCTTT TRBV5-6 13 NA TRBJ1-1 NA
CASRSSGGYTDTQYF TGTGCCAGCAGATCTAGCGGGGGGTACACAGATACGCAGTATTTT TRBV12-3/TRBV12-4 15 TRBD2 TRBJ2-3 few
CASSYGRTGKRLGFEQFF TGTGCCAGCAGTTATGGTCGGACAGGGAAGAGACTAGGGTTTGAGCAGTTCTTC TRBV6-2/TRBV6-3 18 TRBD1 TRBJ2-1 NA
CASSYGGQETQYF TGTGCCAGCAGTTACGGGGGGCAAGAGACCCAGTACTTC TRBV6-6 13 NA TRBJ2-5 few
CSARDLIGGDYGYTF TGCAGTGCTAGAGATCTAATAGGGGGTGACTATGGCTACACCTTC TRBV20-1 15 NA TRBJ1-2 NA
CASSLNSGRPAYNEQFF TGTGCCAGCAGCTTGAATAGCGGGAGACCCGCCTACAATGAGCAGTTCTTC TRBV7-2 17 TRBD2 TRBJ2-1 many
CASSNRRRGPYNEQFF TGTGCCAGCAGTAACCGTCGCAGGGGGCCCTACAATGAGCAGTTCTTC TRBV6-2/TRBV6-3 16 TRBD1 TRBJ2-1 NA